The rows below give T cell receptor beta chains drawn from one sample of a study of T cells in Graves' hyperthyroidism and ophthalmopathy. TCRdb recomputed calls from the multiplex PCR reads with MiXCR, one row per CDR3 protein. This repertoire shows 600,000 to 650,000 distinct CDR3 sequences, about 16% found once; its top ten account for around 4%. The sample comprised blood. All receptors derive from a woman aged 25-40 years with Graves' hyperthyroidism. Both conserved end residues are part of each CDR3. D genes are given only for firm matches. Rows may omit the clone size; those that give it use once, few, many or a size class.

v_call,d_call,clone_size,j_call,cdr3_aa,cdr3_nt
TRBV20-1,TRBD2,few,TRBJ2-1,CSARTFRREGHWYNEQFF,TGCAGTGCTAGAACGTTTAGGCGGGAGGGGCACTGGTACAATGAGCAGTTCTTC
TRBV7-2,TRBD1,-,TRBJ1-5,CASRIQGWSRDRDQPQHF,TGTGCCAGCAGGATCCAAGGATGGTCCCGGGACAGGGACCAGCCCCAGCATTTT
TRBV6-1,TRBD2,many,TRBJ2-1,CASMRAGGSRGNEQFF,TGTGCCAGCATGAGAGCGGGAGGGTCTCGGGGCAATGAGCAGTTCTTC
TRBV4-2,-,-,TRBJ1-1,CASSQPARTNTEAFF,TGTGCCAGCAGCCAGCCCGCTCGTACAAACACTGAAGCTTTCTTT
TRBV12-5,TRBD2,many,TRBJ2-1,CASGGELAGGPSYNEQFF,TGTGCTAGTGGGGGGGAGCTAGCGGGAGGGCCCTCCTACAATGAGCAGTTCTTC
TRBV20-1,TRBD1,many,TRBJ1-5,CSARAGQGTNQPQHF,TGCAGTGCTAGAGCCGGACAGGGAACTAATCAGCCCCAGCATTTT
TRBV29-1,-,-,TRBJ1-3,CSVNDRSSGNTIYF,TGCAGCGTTAACGACAGGAGCTCTGGAAACACCATATATTTT
TRBV28,TRBD1,many,TRBJ2-1,CASSTGTGRNEQFF,TGTGCCAGCAGTACCGGGACAGGGAGGAATGAGCAGTTCTTC
TRBV7-6,-,-,TRBJ2-6,CASSLGPGQIHSGANVPTF,TGTGCCAGCAGCCTCGGACCTGGACAGATCCACTCTGGGGCCAACGTCCCGACTTTC
TRBV6-9,-,-,TRBJ1-1,CASSYGGKNTEAFF,TGTGCCAGCAGTTATGGGGGTAAAAACACTGAAGCTTTCTTT
TRBV5-1,-,-,TRBJ1-4,CASSLVQGFEKLFF,TGCGCCAGCAGCTTGGTCCAGGGTTTTGAAAAACTGTTTTTT
TRBV4-3,-,-,TRBJ2-7,CASSPYFSGGYEQYF,TGCGCCAGCAGCCCCTACTTTTCAGGAGGGTACGAGCAGTACTTC
TRBV27,TRBD1,-,TRBJ2-7,CASSLVRDRGYEQYF,TGTGCCAGCAGTTTAGTCCGGGACAGGGGGTACGAGCAGTACTTC
TRBV5-6,-,-,TRBJ2-4,CASSVGHPKWNIQYF,TGTGCCAGCAGTGTTGGACATCCAAAGTGGAACATTCAGTACTTC
TRBV29-1,-,many,TRBJ2-7,CSVDGVGSYEQYF,TGCAGCGTTGATGGGGTGGGATCCTACGAGCAGTACTTC
TRBV10-3,-,-,TRBJ1-4,CATSGTAGATNEKLFF,TGTGCCACCTCCGGGACCGCAGGAGCAACTAATGAAAAACTGTTTTTT
TRBV5-1,-,many,TRBJ2-6,CASSLVGAGANVLTF,TGCGCCAGCAGCTTGGTTGGGGCTGGGGCCAACGTCCTGACTTTC
TRBV12-3/TRBV12-4,TRBD1,many,TRBJ2-7,CASSLPGQAIYEQYF,TGTGCCAGCAGTTTACCGGGACAGGCGATCTACGAGCAGTACTTC
TRBV7-9,TRBD2,-,TRBJ2-6,CASRSYSWAGVSGANVLTF,TGTGCCAGCAGGTCCTACTCCTGGGCGGGAGTTTCCGGGGCCAACGTCCTGACTTTC
TRBV27,-,many,TRBJ1-1,CASSLSVVNTEAFF,TGTGCCAGCAGTTTATCCGTTGTTAACACTGAAGCTTTCTTT
TRBV20-1,-,many,TRBJ2-1,CSARQYNEQFF,TGCAGTGCTAGACAGTACAATGAGCAGTTCTTC
TRBV20-1,TRBD2,-,TRBJ2-5,CSARVSGGEETQYF,TGCAGTGCTAGAGTTAGTGGGGGGGAGGAGACCCAGTACTTC
TRBV30,TRBD1,few,TRBJ1-2,CAWSRGTDYDYTF,TGTGCCTGGAGCCGCGGGACAGACTATGACTACACCTTC
TRBV18,TRBD1,-,TRBJ1-4,CASSSWAGQGDGKLFF,TGTGCCAGCTCATCGTGGGCGGGACAGGGCGACGGGAAACTGTTTTTT
TRBV4-3,-,few,TRBJ1-3,CASSHSLSSGNTIYF,TGCGCCAGCAGCCACTCATTGAGCTCTGGAAACACCATATATTTT
TRBV20-1,TRBD1,few,TRBJ2-1,CSARDRGQASSYNEQFF,TGCAGTGCTAGAGATCGGGGACAGGCGAGCTCCTACAATGAGCAGTTCTTC
TRBV11-3,-,-,TRBJ2-2,CASSLSPGPFNTGELFF,TGTGCCAGCAGCTTAAGCCCAGGGCCATTTAACACCGGGGAGCTGTTTTTT
TRBV28,-,many,TRBJ2-5,CASSLAGPYQETQYF,TGTGCCAGCAGTTTGGCGGGACCTTATCAAGAGACCCAGTACTTC
TRBV20-1,TRBD1,many,TRBJ1-4,CSAVQGLNEKLFF,TGCAGTGCCGTACAGGGGCTGAATGAAAAACTGTTTTTT
TRBV7-9,-,many,TRBJ2-5,CASSLREGSTDLVETQYF,TGTGCCAGCAGCTTAAGGGAAGGGAGTACCGACCTAGTAGAGACCCAGTACTTC
TRBV7-2,-,few,TRBJ2-7,CASSLAVGQRTYEQYF,TGTGCCAGCAGCTTAGCGGTAGGGCAGAGGACCTACGAGCAGTACTTC
TRBV12-3/TRBV12-4,TRBD1,-,TRBJ2-6,CASSLGRRTGLIVGANVLTF,TGTGCCAGCAGTTTAGGGAGGCGGACAGGGTTAATAGTAGGGGCCAACGTCCTGACTTTC
TRBV20-1,TRBD2,many,TRBJ2-7,CSARGSGSGEQYF,TGCAGTGCTAGAGGTAGCGGGAGTGGCGAGCAGTACTTC
TRBV27,-,many,TRBJ1-1,CASSLSRYMNTEAFF,TGTGCCAGCAGTTTATCTAGATACATGAACACTGAAGCTTTCTTT
TRBV4-3,-,-,TRBJ1-1,CASSPTWAGGNTEAFF,TGCGCCAGCAGCCCAACCTGGGCTGGAGGGAACACTGAAGCTTTCTTT
TRBV2,-,many,TRBJ2-2,CASTLRQAGELFF,TGTGCCTCCACCCTTCGACAGGCCGGGGAGCTGTTTTTT
TRBV7-6,-,few,TRBJ2-7,CASSFEGMVYEQYF,TGTGCCAGCAGCTTCGAAGGGATGGTCTACGAGCAGTACTTC
TRBV12-3/TRBV12-4,-,-,TRBJ2-3,CASSPPNLRQYF,TGTGCCAGCAGTCCTCCAAACCTCCGGCAGTATTTT
TRBV4-1,TRBD1,-,TRBJ1-5,CASSQGAGTVLWQPQHF,TGCGCCAGCAGCCAAGGGGCGGGGACAGTGTTGTGGCAGCCCCAGCATTTT
TRBV3-1,-,many,TRBJ2-7,CASSQRQRQYF,TGTGCCAGCAGCCAACGCCAAAGGCAGTACTTC
TRBV7-2,TRBD2,many,TRBJ2-1,CASSPGLIREQFF,TGTGCCAGCAGCCCGGGACTAATTCGCGAGCAGTTCTTC
TRBV28,TRBD2,many,TRBJ2-2,CASSQTSGTGELFF,TGTGCCAGCAGTCAGACTAGCGGGACCGGGGAGCTGTTTTTT
TRBV28,-,many,TRBJ1-1,CASSPRIKMNTEAFF,TGTGCCAGCAGTCCTCGGATTAAAATGAACACTGAAGCTTTCTTT
TRBV24-1,-,-,TRBJ2-6,CATSDPGPSGANVLTF,TGTGCCACCAGTGACCCTGGACCCTCTGGGGCCAACGTCCTGACTTTC
TRBV18,TRBD1,many,TRBJ2-7,CASSPGQGVNEQYF,TGTGCCAGCTCACCCGGACAGGGGGTCAACGAGCAGTACTTC
TRBV7-9,-,many,TRBJ1-2,CASSLGDLGILSGYTF,TGTGCCAGCAGCTTAGGGGATCTGGGGATTCTGAGTGGCTACACCTTC
TRBV29-1,-,-,TRBJ2-1,CSVERQISYNEQFF,TGCAGCGTTGAACGGCAGATATCCTACAATGAGCAGTTCTTC
TRBV30,-,many,TRBJ1-4,CAWSVLEGEKLFF,TGTGCCTGGAGTGTACTCGAGGGTGAAAAACTGTTTTTT
TRBV5-1,-,few,TRBJ2-7,CASSLFAADPRSEQYF,TGCGCCAGCAGCTTGTTCGCAGCAGATCCTCGGAGCGAGCAGTACTTC
TRBV30,-,-,TRBJ1-4,CAWSVRGGSEKLFF,TGTGCCTGGAGTGTACGGGGGGGCAGTGAAAAACTGTTTTTT